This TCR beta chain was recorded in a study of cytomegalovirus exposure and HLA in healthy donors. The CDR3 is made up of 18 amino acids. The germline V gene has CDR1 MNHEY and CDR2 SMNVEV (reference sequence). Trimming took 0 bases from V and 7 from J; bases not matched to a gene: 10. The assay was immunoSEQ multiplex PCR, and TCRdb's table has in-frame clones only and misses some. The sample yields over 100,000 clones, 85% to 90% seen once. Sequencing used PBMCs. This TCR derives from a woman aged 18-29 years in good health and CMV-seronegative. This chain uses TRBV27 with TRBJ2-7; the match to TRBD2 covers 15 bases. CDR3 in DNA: TGTGCCAGCAGTTTATCGCGGACTAGCGGGAGGGCCTTCGGAGAGCAGTACTTC. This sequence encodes CASSLSRTSGRAFGEQYF.